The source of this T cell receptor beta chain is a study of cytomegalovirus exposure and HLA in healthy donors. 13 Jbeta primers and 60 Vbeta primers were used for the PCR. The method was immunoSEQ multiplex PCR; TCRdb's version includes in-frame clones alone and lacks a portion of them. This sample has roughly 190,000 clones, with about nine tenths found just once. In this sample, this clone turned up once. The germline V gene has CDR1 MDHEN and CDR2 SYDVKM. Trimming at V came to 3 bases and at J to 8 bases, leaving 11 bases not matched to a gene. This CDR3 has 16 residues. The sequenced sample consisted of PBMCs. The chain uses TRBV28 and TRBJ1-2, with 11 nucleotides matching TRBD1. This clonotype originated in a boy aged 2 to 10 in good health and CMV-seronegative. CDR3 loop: CASSFPMDRGRRGYTF. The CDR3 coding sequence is TGTGCCAGCAGTTTTCCCATGGACAGGGGGCGACGAGGCTACACCTTC.